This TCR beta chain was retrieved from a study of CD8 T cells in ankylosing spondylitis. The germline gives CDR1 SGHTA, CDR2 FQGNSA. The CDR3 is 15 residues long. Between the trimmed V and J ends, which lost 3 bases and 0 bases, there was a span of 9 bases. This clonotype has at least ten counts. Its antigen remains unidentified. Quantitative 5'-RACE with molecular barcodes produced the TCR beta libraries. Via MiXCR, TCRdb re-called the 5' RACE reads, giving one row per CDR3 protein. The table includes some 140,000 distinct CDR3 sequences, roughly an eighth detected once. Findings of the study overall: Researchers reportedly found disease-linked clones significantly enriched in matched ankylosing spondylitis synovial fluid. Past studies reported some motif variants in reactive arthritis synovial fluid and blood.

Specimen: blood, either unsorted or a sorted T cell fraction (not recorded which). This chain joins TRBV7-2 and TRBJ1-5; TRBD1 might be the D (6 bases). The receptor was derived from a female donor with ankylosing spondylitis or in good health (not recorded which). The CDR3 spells CASSFGQFSNQPQHF. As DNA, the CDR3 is TGTGCCAGCAGCTTCGGACAGTTTAGCAATCAGCCCCAGCATTTT.